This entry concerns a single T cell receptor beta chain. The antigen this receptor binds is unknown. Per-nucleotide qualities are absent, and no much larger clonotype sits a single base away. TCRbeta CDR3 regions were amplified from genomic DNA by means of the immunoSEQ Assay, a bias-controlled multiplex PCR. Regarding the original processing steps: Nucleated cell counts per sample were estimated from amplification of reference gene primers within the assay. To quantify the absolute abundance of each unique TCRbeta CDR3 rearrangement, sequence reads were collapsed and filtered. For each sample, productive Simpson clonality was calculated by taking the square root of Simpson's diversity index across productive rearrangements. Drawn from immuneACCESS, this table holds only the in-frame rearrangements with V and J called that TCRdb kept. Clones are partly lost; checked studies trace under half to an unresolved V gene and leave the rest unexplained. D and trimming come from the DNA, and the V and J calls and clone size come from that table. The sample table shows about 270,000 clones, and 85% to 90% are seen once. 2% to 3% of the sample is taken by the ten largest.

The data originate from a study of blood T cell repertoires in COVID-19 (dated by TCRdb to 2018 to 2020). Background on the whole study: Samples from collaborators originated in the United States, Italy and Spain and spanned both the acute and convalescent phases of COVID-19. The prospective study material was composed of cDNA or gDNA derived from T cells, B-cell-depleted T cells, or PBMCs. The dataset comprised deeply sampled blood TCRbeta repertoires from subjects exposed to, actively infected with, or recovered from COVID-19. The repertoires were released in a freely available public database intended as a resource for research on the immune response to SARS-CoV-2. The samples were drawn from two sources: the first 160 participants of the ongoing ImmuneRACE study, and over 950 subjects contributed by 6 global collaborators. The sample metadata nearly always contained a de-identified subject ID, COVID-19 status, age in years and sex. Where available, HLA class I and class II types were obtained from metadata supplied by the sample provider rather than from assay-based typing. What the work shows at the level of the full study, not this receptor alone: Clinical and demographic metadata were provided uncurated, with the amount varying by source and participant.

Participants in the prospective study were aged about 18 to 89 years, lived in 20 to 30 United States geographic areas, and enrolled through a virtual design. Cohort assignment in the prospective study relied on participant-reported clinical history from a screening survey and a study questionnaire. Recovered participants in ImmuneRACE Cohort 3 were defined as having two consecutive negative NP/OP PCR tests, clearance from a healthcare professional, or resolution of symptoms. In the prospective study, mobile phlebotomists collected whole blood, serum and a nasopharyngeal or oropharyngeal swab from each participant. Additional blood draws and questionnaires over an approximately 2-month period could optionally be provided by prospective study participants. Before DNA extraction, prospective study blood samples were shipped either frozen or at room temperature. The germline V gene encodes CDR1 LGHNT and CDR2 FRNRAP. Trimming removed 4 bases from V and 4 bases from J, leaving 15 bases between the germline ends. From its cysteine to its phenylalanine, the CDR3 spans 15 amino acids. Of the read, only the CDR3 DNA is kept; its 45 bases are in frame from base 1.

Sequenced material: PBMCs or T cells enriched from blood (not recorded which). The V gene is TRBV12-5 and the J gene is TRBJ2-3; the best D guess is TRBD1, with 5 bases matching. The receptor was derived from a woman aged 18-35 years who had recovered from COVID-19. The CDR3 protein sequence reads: CASGWGTLEADTQYF. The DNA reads TGTGCTAGTGGTTGGGGCACCCTAGAGGCAGATACGCAGTATTTT. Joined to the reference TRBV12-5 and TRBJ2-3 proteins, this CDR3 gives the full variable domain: DARVTQTPRHKVTEMGQEVTMRCQPILGHNTVFWYRQTMMQGLELLAYFRNRAPLDDSGMPKDRFSAEMPDATLATLKIQPSEPRDSAVYFCASGWGTLEADTQYFGPGTRLTVL.